This T cell receptor beta chain was identified during a study of blood T cell repertoires in COVID-19. This clone was picked up a small number of times. The same CDR3 is also encoded by other DNA sequences in this sample. Adults between about 18 and 95 years of age took part from about 24 US areas. Participant reports of clinical history set cohort assignment. The CDR3 spans 14 residues. Losses at the gene ends were 5 bases for V and 2 bases for J; bases not matched to a gene: 6. CDR1 is MNHEY and CDR2 is SVGAGI in the germline V gene. Authors' data handling: Nucleated cell counts were estimated from reference gene primer amplification. The protocol was immunoSEQ multiplex PCR, while the TCRdb copy is restricted to in-frame clones and leaves out a portion. The V and J calls and the clone size are those of that table, but D and trimming were determined from the DNA. The sample carries some 97,000 clones, around 86% recorded once.

The sample was PBMCs or T cells enriched from blood (not recorded which). The V gene is TRBV6-5, the J gene TRBJ2-7, with 7 bases that match TRBD1. This receptor was obtained from a woman aged 45-65 years who had recovered from COVID-19. Here the CDR3 reads CASSPGQGAYEQYF. CDR3 DNA: TGTGCCAGCAGTCCGGGGCAGGGGGCCTACGAGCAGTACTTC.